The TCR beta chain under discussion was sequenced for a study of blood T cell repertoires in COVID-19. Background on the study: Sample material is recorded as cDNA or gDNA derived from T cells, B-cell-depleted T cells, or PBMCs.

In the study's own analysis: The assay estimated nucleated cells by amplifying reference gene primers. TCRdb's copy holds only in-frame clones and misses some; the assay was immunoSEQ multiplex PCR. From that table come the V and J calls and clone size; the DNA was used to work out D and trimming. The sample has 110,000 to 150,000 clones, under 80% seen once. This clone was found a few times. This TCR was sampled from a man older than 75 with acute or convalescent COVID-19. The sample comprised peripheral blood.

CDR3: CASSEGTGETEAFF. CDR3 nucleotides: TGTGCCAGCAGTGAAGGTACAGGGGAAACTGAAGCTTTCTTT. V is TRBV2 and J is TRBJ1-1; 7 bases line up with TRBD1. Germline CDR1 reads SNHLY; CDR2 reads FYNNEI. Losses at the gene ends were 1 base for V and 5 bases for J; bases not matched to a gene: 4. CDR3 length: 14 residues.